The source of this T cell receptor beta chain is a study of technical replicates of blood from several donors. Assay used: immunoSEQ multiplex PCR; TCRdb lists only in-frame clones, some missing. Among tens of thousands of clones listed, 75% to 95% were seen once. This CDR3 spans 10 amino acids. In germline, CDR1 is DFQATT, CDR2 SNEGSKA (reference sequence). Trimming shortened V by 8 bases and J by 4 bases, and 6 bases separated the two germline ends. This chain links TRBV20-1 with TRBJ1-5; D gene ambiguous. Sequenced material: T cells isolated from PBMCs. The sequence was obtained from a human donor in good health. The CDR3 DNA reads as TGCAGTCCTCTTAATCAGCCCCAGCATTTT. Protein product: CSPLNQPQHF.